This T cell receptor (beta chain) stems from a study of blood T cell repertoires in COVID-19. Study background: PBMCs, B-cell-depleted T cells, or T cells provided the cDNA or gDNA that made up the material.

The repertoire was sequenced with immunoSEQ multiplex PCR; TCRdb's copy has only in-frame clones and lacks some. This sample has a few hundred thousand clones; around 85% occur once, and the top ten carry approximately 2.3%. There are 15 residues in the CDR3. The J gene is TRBJ1-1, the V gene TRBV21-1. TRBV21-1 is a pseudogene segment. The sample comprised peripheral blood. This receptor was taken from a woman aged 70-85 years with COVID-19, enrolled during active disease. This chain's CDR3 is CASSKDEGESTEAFF. The CDR3 DNA is TGTGCCAGCAGCAAAGATGAGGGCGAATCCACTGAAGCTTTCTTT.